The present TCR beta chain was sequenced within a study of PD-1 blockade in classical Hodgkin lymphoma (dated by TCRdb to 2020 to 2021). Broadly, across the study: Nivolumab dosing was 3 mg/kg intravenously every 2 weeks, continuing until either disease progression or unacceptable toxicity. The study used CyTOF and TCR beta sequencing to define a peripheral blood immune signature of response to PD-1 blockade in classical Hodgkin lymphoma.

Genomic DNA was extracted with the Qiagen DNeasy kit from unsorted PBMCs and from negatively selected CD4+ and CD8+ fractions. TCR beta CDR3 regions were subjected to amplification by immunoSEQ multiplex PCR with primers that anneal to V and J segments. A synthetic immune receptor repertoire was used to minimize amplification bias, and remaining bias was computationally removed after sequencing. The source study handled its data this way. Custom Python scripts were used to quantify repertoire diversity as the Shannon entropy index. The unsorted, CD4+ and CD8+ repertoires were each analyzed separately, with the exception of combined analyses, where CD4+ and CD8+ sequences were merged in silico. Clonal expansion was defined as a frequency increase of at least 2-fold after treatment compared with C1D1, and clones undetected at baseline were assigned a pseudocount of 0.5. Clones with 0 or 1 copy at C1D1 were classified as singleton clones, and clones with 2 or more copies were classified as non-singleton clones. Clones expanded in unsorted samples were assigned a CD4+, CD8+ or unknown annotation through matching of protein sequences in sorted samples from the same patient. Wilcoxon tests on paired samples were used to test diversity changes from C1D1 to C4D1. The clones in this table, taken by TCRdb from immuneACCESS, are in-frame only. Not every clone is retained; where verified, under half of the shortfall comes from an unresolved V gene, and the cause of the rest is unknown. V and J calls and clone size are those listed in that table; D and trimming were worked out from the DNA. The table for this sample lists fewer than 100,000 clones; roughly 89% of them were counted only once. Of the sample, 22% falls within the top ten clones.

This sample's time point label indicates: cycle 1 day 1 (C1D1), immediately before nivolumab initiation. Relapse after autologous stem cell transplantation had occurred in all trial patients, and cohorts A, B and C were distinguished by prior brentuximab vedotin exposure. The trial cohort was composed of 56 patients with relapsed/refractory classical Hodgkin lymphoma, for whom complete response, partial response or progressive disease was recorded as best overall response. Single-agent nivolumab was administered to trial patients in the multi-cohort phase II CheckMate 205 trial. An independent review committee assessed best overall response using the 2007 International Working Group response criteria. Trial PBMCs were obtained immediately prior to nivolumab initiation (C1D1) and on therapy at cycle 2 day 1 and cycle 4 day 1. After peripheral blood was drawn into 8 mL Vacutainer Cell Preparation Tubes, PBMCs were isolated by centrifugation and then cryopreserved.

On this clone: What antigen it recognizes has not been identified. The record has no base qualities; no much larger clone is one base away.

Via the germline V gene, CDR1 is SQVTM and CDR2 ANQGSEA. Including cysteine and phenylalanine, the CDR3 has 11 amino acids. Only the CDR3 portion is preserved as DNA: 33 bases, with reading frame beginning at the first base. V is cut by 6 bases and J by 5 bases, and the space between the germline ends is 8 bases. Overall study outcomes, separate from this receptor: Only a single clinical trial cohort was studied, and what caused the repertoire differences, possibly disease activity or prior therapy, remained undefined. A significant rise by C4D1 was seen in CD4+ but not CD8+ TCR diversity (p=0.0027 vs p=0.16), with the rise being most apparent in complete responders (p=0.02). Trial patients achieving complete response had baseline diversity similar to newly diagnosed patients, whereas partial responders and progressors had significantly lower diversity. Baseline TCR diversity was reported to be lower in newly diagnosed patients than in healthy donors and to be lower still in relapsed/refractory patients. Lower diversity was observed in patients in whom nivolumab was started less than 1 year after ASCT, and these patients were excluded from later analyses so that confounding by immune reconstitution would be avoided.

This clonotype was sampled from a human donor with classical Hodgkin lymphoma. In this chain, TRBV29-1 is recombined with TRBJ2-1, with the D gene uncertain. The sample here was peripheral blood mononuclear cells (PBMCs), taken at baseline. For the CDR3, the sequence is CSVLRDNEQFF. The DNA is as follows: TGCAGCGTCTTGCGAGACAATGAGCAGTTCTTC.